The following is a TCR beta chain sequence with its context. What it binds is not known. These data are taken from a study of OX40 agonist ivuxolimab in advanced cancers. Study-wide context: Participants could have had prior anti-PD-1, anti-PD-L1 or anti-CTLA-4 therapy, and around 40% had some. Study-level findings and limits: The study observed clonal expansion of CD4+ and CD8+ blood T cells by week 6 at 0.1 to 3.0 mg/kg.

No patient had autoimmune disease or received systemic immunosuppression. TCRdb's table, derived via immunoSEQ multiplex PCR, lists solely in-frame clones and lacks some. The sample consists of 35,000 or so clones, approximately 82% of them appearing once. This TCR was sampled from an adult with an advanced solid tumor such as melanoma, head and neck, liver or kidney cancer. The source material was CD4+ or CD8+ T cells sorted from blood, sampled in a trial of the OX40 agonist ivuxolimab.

DNA for the CDR3: TGTGCCAGCAGTTACACAACAGGGTCTGGGGCCAACGTCCTGACTTTC. It is translated as CASSYTTGSGANVLTF. The rearrangement links TRBV6-5 to TRBJ2-6, with D maybe TRBD1 (6 bases). There are 16 residues in the CDR3. The germline V gene encodes CDR1 MNHEY and CDR2 SVGAGI. V lost 2 bases to trimming and J lost 1 base, with 9 bases between them.